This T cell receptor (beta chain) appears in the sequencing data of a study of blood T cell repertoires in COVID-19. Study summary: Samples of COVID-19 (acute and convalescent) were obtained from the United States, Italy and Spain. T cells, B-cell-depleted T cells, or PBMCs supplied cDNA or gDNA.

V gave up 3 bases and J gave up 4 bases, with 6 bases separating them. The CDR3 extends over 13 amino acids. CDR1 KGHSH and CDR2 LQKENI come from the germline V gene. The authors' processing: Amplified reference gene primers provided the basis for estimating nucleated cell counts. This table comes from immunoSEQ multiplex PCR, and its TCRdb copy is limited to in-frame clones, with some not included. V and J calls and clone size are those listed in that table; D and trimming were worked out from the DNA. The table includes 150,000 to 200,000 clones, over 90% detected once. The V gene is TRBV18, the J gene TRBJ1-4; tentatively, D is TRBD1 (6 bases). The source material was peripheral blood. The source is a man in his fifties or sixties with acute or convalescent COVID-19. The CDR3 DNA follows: TGTGCCAGCTCACCGGACAGTAATGAAAAACTGTTTTTT. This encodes CASSPDSNEKLFF.